A single T cell receptor beta chain is shown here with its context. What it binds is unknown. This sample was included in a study of memory CD4+ T cells and cytomegalovirus serostatus. Overall study: Healthy Belgian adult donors included about nine CMV-positive and some 23 CMV-negative people.

Whole-study findings and limits: Of 150 to 200 reported CMV TCRbeta sequences, some 67 were found in memory CD4+ repertoires. Median bootstrapped AUC for CMV status was just over 0.94 originally, about 0.9 US-trained.

How the authors handled the data: After removing out-of-frame reads, around 2 million distinct TCRbeta sequences remained. Profiling relied on immunoSEQ multiplex PCR, and the TCRdb table lists in-frame clones only, not all of them. D and trimming come from the DNA, and the V and J calls and clone size come from that table. Found here are under 80,000 clones, around four fifths of them singletons; the top ten hold 0.85% to 0.95%. The sort gate was single viable CD3+CD4+CD8-CD45RO+ cells for memory CD4+ T cells. The sequence was obtained from an adult in good health and CMV-seronegative. Sequencing was done on a sample of memory CD4+ T cells from blood.

The CDR3: CASWASGNRNEQFF. The CDR3 DNA follows: TGTGCCAGCTGGGCTAGCGGGAATAGGAATGAGCAGTTCTTC. The rearrangement joins TRBV6-6 to TRBJ2-1, with TRBD2 matching 9 bases. Trimming took 8 bases from V and 7 from J; bases not matched to a gene: 9. CDR1 is MNHNY, CDR2 SVGAGI, per germline (reference sequence). The CDR3 is 14 residues long.